The sequence of this T cell receptor (beta chain) was determined in a study of blood T cell repertoires in COVID-19. Study summary: T cells, B-cell-depleted T cells, or PBMCs provided the cDNA or gDNA that served as material.

Assay: immunoSEQ multiplex PCR; the TCRdb copy retains only in-frame clones and omits some. The table includes over 250,000 clones, more than 85% detected once. Looked up from germline, CDR1 is MDHEN and CDR2 is SYDVKM. The V end was cut by 0 bases, the J end by 5 bases, with 10 bases between. CDR3 length equals 14 residues. The sequence derives from a person between 18 and 30 years old with COVID-19, enrolled during active disease. This sequence joins TRBV28 and TRBJ2-5; D is undetermined. The sequencing input was peripheral blood. The CDR3 DNA sequence: TGTGCCAGCAGTTTATGGGCCTTTATGGAGACCCAGTACTTC. This encodes CASSLWAFMETQYF.